These T cell receptor beta chains were read from a single sample in a study of cytomegalovirus exposure and HLA in healthy donors. Libraries were prepared by immunoSEQ multiplex PCR; TCRdb keeps only in-frame clonotypes and omits some of them. The sample comprises over 200,000 clones, roughly 68% of which are singletons, and less than 3% rests with the top ten. The sample consisted of PBMCs. Receptors were obtained from a man aged 35-49 years in good health and CMV-seropositive. The CDR3 runs from the conserved cysteine through the conserved F or W. D genes are given only for firm matches. Some rows mark clone size as missing; the rest say once, few, many or name a class of expanded clone.

V	size	D	J	CDR3	DNA
TRBV29-1	.	TRBD1	TRBJ1-1	CSAGTGGVEAFF	TGCAGCGCAGGGACAGGGGGCGTTGAAGCTTTCTTT
TRBV6-1	.	TRBD2	TRBJ2-7	CASSESGTSGGLNEQYF	TGTGCCAGCAGTGAAAGTGGGACTAGCGGGGGGCTTAACGAGCAGTACTTC
TRBV19	.	TRBD2	TRBJ2-7	CASSIGSTSGGPTTYEQYF	TGTGCCAGTAGTATAGGCTCGACTAGCGGGGGGCCGACTACCTACGAGCAGTACTTC
TRBV2	few	TRBD1	TRBJ2-7	CASAGQVIGEQYF	TGTGCCAGTGCGGGACAGGTAATCGGCGAGCAGTACTTC
TRBV6-5	few	TRBD1	TRBJ1-2	CASSRGRSVGDGYTF	TGTGCCAGCAGTAGGGGGCGGTCGGTAGGAGATGGCTACACCTTC
TRBV6-5	.	.	TRBJ1-5	CASSLNTDSNQPQHF	TGTGCCAGCAGTTTAAACACCGATAGCAATCAGCCCCAGCATTTT
TRBV7-3	.	.	TRBJ2-7	CASSLFPTLSYEQYF	TGTGCCAGCAGCTTATTCCCGACACTCTCCTACGAGCAGTACTTC
TRBV6-6	.	TRBD1	TRBJ1-4	CASSYTGGGIEKLFF	TGTGCCAGCAGTTATACAGGGGGCGGAATTGAAAAACTGTTTTTT
TRBV7-9	.	.	TRBJ1-2	CADSALTEELPANYGYTF	TGTGCCGACTCAGCCCTAACGGAAGAGCTCCCGGCTAACTATGGCTACACCTTC
TRBV5-5	.	.	TRBJ2-1	CASSLGAGTYNEQFF	TGTGCCAGCAGCTTGGGAGCAGGGACCTACAATGAGCAGTTCTTC
TRBV11-2	.	.	TRBJ2-3	CASSLVPGFIDTQYF	TGTGCCAGCAGCTTAGTCCCGGGGTTTATAGATACGCAGTATTTT
TRBV29-1	.	TRBD1	TRBJ1-3	CSVDTGGSGNTIYF	TGCAGCGTTGATACAGGGGGCTCTGGAAACACCATATATTTT
TRBV27	.	.	TRBJ1-6	CASGQNYNSPLHF	TGTGCCAGCGGACAGAATTATAATTCACCCCTCCACTTT
TRBV4-1	few	.	TRBJ1-1	CASSQDRVEAFF	TGCGCCAGCAGCCAAGATCGAGTCGAAGCTTTCTTT
TRBV5-1	once	TRBD2	TRBJ2-1	CASSHGLAGGRNEQFF	TGCGCCAGCAGCCACGGACTAGCGGGGGGGCGAAATGAGCAGTTCTTC
TRBV10-3	.	TRBD1	TRBJ2-6	CAISEPGGFAGANVLTF	TGTGCCATCAGTGAGCCAGGGGGTTTTGCGGGGGCCAACGTCCTGACTTTC
TRBV6-5	.	TRBD1	TRBJ2-3	CASRSRGWDTQYF	TGTGCCAGCAGGTCCAGGGGGTGGGATACGCAGTATTTT
TRBV5-8	.	TRBD2	TRBJ2-3	CASTRAGEADTQYF	TGTGCCAGCACCCGAGCGGGGGAGGCAGATACGCAGTATTTT
TRBV25-1	.	.	TRBJ2-4	CASSEGHALAKNIQYF	TGTGCCAGCAGTGAAGGGCACGCACTAGCCAAAAACATTCAGTACTTC
TRBV13	.	TRBD1	TRBJ1-1	CASSLGQGARMNTEAFF	TGTGCCAGCAGCTTAGGACAGGGGGCGCGTATGAACACTGAAGCTTTCTTT
TRBV2	.	TRBD2	TRBJ2-1	CASSEEGREGNEQFF	TGTGCCAGCAGTGAAGAGGGGAGGGAGGGTAATGAGCAGTTCTTC
TRBV27	.	.	TRBJ2-7	CASRVGVPPYEQYF	TGTGCCAGCAGGGTCGGGGTCCCACCTTACGAGCAGTACTTC
TRBV19	.	TRBD1	TRBJ2-5	CASSMDREETQYF	TGTGCCAGTAGTATGGACAGGGAAGAGACCCAGTACTTC